These T cell receptor beta chains were read from a single sample in a study of T cells in Graves' hyperthyroidism and ophthalmopathy. Each CDR3 protein is one row after TCRdb ran MiXCR on the multiplex PCR reads. There are more than 300,000 distinct CDR3 sequences in the sample; about a fifth occur only once, and around 40% lies in the top ten. Sequencing used blood. Receptor source: a man between 18 and 29 years old with Graves' ophthalmopathy. Each CDR3 is given without its conserved first and last residue. Clone size appears in some rows only: once, few, many, or a class for an expanded clone.

TRBJ1-1 TRBV20-1 many SAPMGVTSEAF
TRBJ2-3 TRBV20-1 . SAAGGQGNTQY
TRBJ1-5 TRBV27 many ASSQGRDQPQH
TRBJ2-1 TRBV12-3/TRBV12-4 . ASTPVTDEQF
TRBJ1-2 TRBV7-9 many ASSLQGAYGYT
TRBJ1-1 TRBV2 many ASSDGGGGTEAF
TRBJ1-2 TRBV2 few ASSLDRDPGYGYT
TRBJ2-5 TRBV27 many ASSSGGGVWDNQETQY
TRBJ1-5 TRBV19 . ASSTGEDRGHQPQH
TRBJ1-4 TRBV20-1 many SALPQGRGEKLF
TRBJ1-6 TRBV7-9 many ASSYQGADNSPLH
TRBJ1-4 TRBV9 few ASSLGSLVGEKLF
TRBJ1-1 TRBV20-1 many SILPTDRERMNTEAF
TRBJ2-3 TRBV9 . ASSVVGTGYSTDTQY
TRBJ2-5 TRBV6-6 few ASSYSEETQY
TRBJ1-2 TRBV28 few ASTPHLRVISYT
TRBJ1-4 TRBV6-1 few ASRLSAANEKLF
TRBJ2-3 TRBV9 few ASSSKGGAADTQY
TRBJ2-2 TRBV5-4 once ASYTGEYTGELF
TRBJ2-5 TRBV2 many ASSGGRAETQY
TRBJ1-6 TRBV3-1 . ASSQDTGGSPLH
TRBJ1-2 TRBV27 many ASSSQGQGNYGYT
TRBJ1-2 TRBV6-6 few ASSYTRTSGYT
TRBJ2-1 TRBV20-1 many SARVPDRTNYNEQF
TRBJ2-7 TRBV12-3/TRBV12-4 many ASSQGAQGYEQY
TRBJ1-2 TRBV6-1 . ASSSTHGTGVVSYT
TRBJ2-1 TRBV3-1 few ASSQYPSGQGFHNEQF
TRBJ2-5 TRBV9 few ASSVGSGGGGYQETQY
TRBJ2-3 TRBV29-1 many SGRTASTDTQY
TRBJ2-7 TRBV5-8 . ASSWTVEQY
TRBJ2-5 TRBV5-8 many ASSSPGHPTKETQY
TRBJ2-5 TRBV20-1 many SAKWFGVRETQY
TRBJ1-6 TRBV7-8 many ASSLERQGGDRAFSPLH
TRBJ2-1 TRBV5-1 few ASSSSDRGLFYNEQF
TRBJ2-5 TRBV27 . ASSLQDGETQY
TRBJ1-1 TRBV9 . ASSVGDRGLEAF
TRBJ2-7 TRBV12-3/TRBV12-4 . ASSSLVPAGGSEQY